Presented here are 28 T cell receptor beta chains from one specimen sequenced in a study of shared T cell receptors in the human thymus. Profiling relied on immunoSEQ multiplex PCR, and the TCRdb table lists in-frame clones only, not all of them. The sample yields about 610,000 clones, roughly 90% seen once. The sample also formed part of further work on human thymus T cells.

Sequenced input: thymocytes. The receptors originated from a boy under three years old with a congenital heart defect.

The chain joins TRBV7-8 to TRBJ2-5, with a tentative D call TRBD2 (6 bases). Germline CDR1 SGHVS, CDR2 FQNEAQ. V was clipped by 7 bases and J by 5 bases, with 23 bases between them. This CDR3 contains 16 residues. This CDR3 is CASTPAGKSARETQYF. In nucleotides, the CDR3 is TGTGCCAGCACACCTGCGGGGAAGAGCGCAAGGGAGACCCAGTACTTC.

The gene calls are TRBV21-1 and TRBJ2-1; TRBD2, the table's D call, was not compared with the DNA. TRBV21-1 is listed as a pseudogene. CDR3 length: 16 amino acids. The CDR3 coding sequence is TGTGCCAGCAGCAAAGACCCGAAGGCCCGGGGAAATGAGCAGTTCTTC. Residues: CASSKDPKARGNEQFF.

The rearrangement links TRBV6-1 to TRBJ1-1; no clear D. The CDR3 loop spans 14 amino acids. Germline-derived CDR1 and CDR2 are MNHNS and SASEGT. V was cut by 4 bases and J by 2 bases, with 11 bases left in between. CDR3 in DNA: TGTGCCAGCAGTGGCGAGCGGGCCAACACTGAAGCTTTCTTT. It is translated as CASSGERANTEAFF.

CDR3 DNA sequence: TGTGCCAGCATCCGAACAGGGGGGGGCACTGAAGCTTTCTTT. Amino acid sequence: CASIRTGGGTEAFF. The chain is built from TRBV27 and TRBJ1-1, with 8 bases identical to TRBD1. Germline assignment: CDR1 MNHEY and CDR2 SMNVEV (reference sequence). The CDR3 is 14 residues long. J lost 4 bases, V lost 7 bases, and 8 bases had no gene match.

V usage is TRBV4-3 and J usage is TRBJ2-1, with 8 bases that match TRBD2. The CDR3 runs to 17 residues. Germline values: CDR1 LGHNA, CDR2 YSLEER. After removal of 0 bases from V and 4 bases from J, the junction contained 8 bases not matched to a gene. The CDR3 DNA reads as TGCGCCAGCAGCCAAGATAATTGGCCTAGCGGGTACAATGAGCAGTTCTTC. Residues: CASSQDNWPSGYNEQFF.

About this clone itself: This CDR3 fails to terminate in the conserved phenylalanine or tryptophan, so it likely reflects a read error. Because the CDR3's place on the DNA is in doubt, the DNA is left out and the CDR3 is given as listed by TCRdb. This chain connects TRBV2 to TRBJ1-2; no check of the table's D call, TRBD1, against the DNA was made. The CDR3 extends over 12 residues, inclusive of both ends. Per germline, CDR1 SNHLY and CDR2 FYNNEI. The CDR3 loop is CASSEALAGARL.

V and J are TRBV15 and TRBJ1-5; no clear D gene. Trimming left V 1 base short and J 7 bases short, with 8 bases between. Germline assignment: CDR1 LNHNV and CDR2 YYDKDF (reference sequence). CDR3 length: 13 amino acids. CDR3 bases: TGTGCCACCAGCAGAGTCGGGTGCCAGCCCCAGCATTTT. Translation gives CATSRVGCQPQHF.

The chain is built from TRBV7-6 and TRBJ2-5, with TRBD2 identical over 7 bases. Germline CDR1 reads SGHVS; CDR2 reads FNYEAQ. Trimming at V came to 4 bases and at J to 7 bases, leaving 15 bases not matched to a gene. The CDR3 is 16 residues long. The CDR3 sequence is CASSSWDYPPLGTQYF. CDR3 bases: TGTGCCAGCAGCTCTTGGGACTACCCCCCCTTAGGGACCCAGTACTTC.

This clone occurred a few times. The chain employs TRBV5-4 and TRBJ1-4; TRBD1 aligns across 9 bases. CDR3 length: 18 amino acids. The germline CDR1 and CDR2 sequences are SGHNT and YYREEE (reference sequence). The ends lost 4 bases at V and 4 bases at J; junction bases unmatched: 14. This chain's CDR3 is CASSPGQTGTGNNEKLFF. The CDR3 DNA reads as TGTGCCAGCAGCCCGGGGCAGACCGGGACAGGGAATAATGAAAAACTGTTTTTT.

The chain is built from TRBV7-9 and TRBJ2-3, with 9 positions matching TRBD2. The length of the CDR3 is 16 residues. With V trimmed by 5 bases and J by 4 bases, 10 bases remained unmatched. Germline values: CDR1 SEHNR, CDR2 FQNEAQ (reference sequence). The CDR3 region is CASSAGGRRGADTQYF. CDR3 sequence (DNA): TGTGCCAGCAGCGCGGGAGGGCGACGCGGGGCAGATACGCAGTATTTT.

The CDR3 DNA sequence: TGTGCCCTGAGACCCGGACAGGGGAATCAGCCCCAGCATTTT. Amino acid sequence: CALRPGQGNQPQHF. The chain links TRBV30 to TRBJ1-5; the match to TRBD1 covers 9 bases. V shed 8 bases and J 4 bases; nucleotides not matched to a gene: 9. The germline CDR1 and CDR2 sequences are GTSNPN and SVGIG (reference sequence). This CDR3 comprises 14 residues.

This clone was detected once. This chain joins TRBV2 and TRBJ2-7, with D perhaps TRBD1 (5 bases). The CDR3 runs 16 residues. V lost 8 bases to trimming and J lost 0 bases, with 20 bases between them. CDR1 is SNHLY, CDR2 FYNNEI, per germline. The chain's CDR3 is CASGEQEQVPSYEQYF. CDR3 in DNA: TGTGCCAGCGGGGAACAGGAACAGGTCCCCTCCTACGAGCAGTACTTC.

This clone was picked up a small number of times. The chain has TRBV4-2 and TRBJ2-5, with D perhaps matching TRBD2 (5 bases). Trimming left V 0 bases short and J 1 base short, with 18 bases between. Germline CDR1 and CDR2: LGHNA and YNFKEQ. This CDR3 is 18 amino acids long. The CDR3, as DNA: TGTGCCAGCAGCCAAGAATTTCGGGAACCGAGAACCCAAGAGACCCAGTACTTC. Translation: CASSQEFREPRTQETQYF.

The J gene is TRBJ2-7, the V gene TRBV27; 7 bases agree with TRBD1. CDR3 length: 14 residues. Germline assignment: CDR1 MNHEY and CDR2 SMNVEV (reference sequence). V trimming: 5 bases; J trimming: 2 bases; junction bases outside the gene matches: 6. DNA of the CDR3: TGTGCCAGCAGTCTAGGGACAGTTCCCTACGAGCAGTACTTC. Its translation: CASSLGTVPYEQYF.

The genes are TRBV11-2 and TRBJ1-1; 10 nucleotides match TRBD1. The CDR3 covers 18 residues. The V gene end was trimmed by 3 bases and the J gene end by 1 base; junction bases not matched to a gene: 11. Germline CDR1 SGHAT, CDR2 FQNNGV. CDR3 coding DNA: TGTGCCAGCAGCTTTAGACGTGACAGGGGGCGGGCGAACACTGAAGCTTTCTTT. Encoded protein: CASSFRRDRGRANTEAFF.

The V and J genes are TRBV5-1 and TRBJ2-7; D is uncertain. This CDR3 comprises 14 residues. V was clipped by 3 bases and J by 2 bases, with 12 bases between them. Germline assignment: CDR1 SGHRS and CDR2 YFSETQ. CDR3 region: CASSSPYLPYEQYF. The CDR3 DNA reads TGCGCCAGCAGCTCCCCCTATTTACCCTACGAGCAGTACTTC. Full variable domain (missing parts from reference TRBV5-1 and TRBJ2-7): KAGVTQTPRYLIKTRGQQVTLSCSPISGHRSVSWYQQTPGQGLQFLFEYFSETQRNKGNFPGRFSGRQFSNSRSEMNVSTLELGDSALYLCASSSPYLPYEQYFGPGTRLTVT.

This rearrangement joins TRBV28 to TRBJ1-1; the match to TRBD1 covers 8 bases. V lost 6 bases to trimming and J lost 3 bases; unmatched junction nucleotides: 12. The germline gives CDR1 MDHEN, CDR2 SYDVKM. The CDR3 runs to 16 residues. DNA of the CDR3: TGTGCCAGCAGGACTGGGGACAGGCATCCTGACACTGAAGCTTTCTTT. It encodes CASRTGDRHPDTEAFF.

On this clone itself: One junction end does not reproduce the germline sequence, and a read error may be involved. The chain couples TRBV15 to TRBJ1-2, with TRBD1 identical over 7 bases. The CDR3 extends over 15 amino acids. CDR1 is LNHNV and CDR2 is YYDKDF in the germline V gene (reference sequence). The DNA of the CDR3 is TGTGCCACCAGGAGAGGGGGCCAGGCGGAGGGCGGCTACACCTTC. This gives the protein CATRRGGQAEGGYTF.

In DNA form, the CDR3 reads TGTGCCAGCAGCTCCACTAGGACGGAGCAGTTCTTC. Protein sequence: CASSSTRTEQFF. The chain uses TRBV5-8 and TRBJ2-1; maybe TRBD2 (5 bases). From germline, CDR1 is SGHTS and CDR2 YDEGEE. V was shortened by 3 bases and J by 10 bases, with 11 bases between the two germline ends. This CDR3 is 12 amino acids long.

The rearrangement links TRBV25-1 to TRBJ2-5; 8 bases fit TRBD2. The J segment lost 1 base and the V segment lost 2 bases, leaving 9 bases of the junction unmatched. CDR3 length: 17 amino acids. Germline V CDR1 and CDR2: MGHDK, SYGVNS. The CDR3 bases are TGTGCCAGCAGTGAACTAACTAGCGGAGACCCCCAAGAGACCCAGTACTTC. Its translation is CASSELTSGDPQETQYF.

The chain carries TRBV5-1 and TRBJ2-7; D possibly corresponds to TRBD2 (6 bases). Between the trimmed V and J ends, which lost 0 bases and 2 bases, there was a span of 9 bases. Germline loops: CDR1 SGHRS, CDR2 YFSETQ. The CDR3 extends over 14 amino acids. The CDR3 spells CASSLVGEAYEQYF. The CDR3 DNA reads TGCGCCAGCAGCTTGGTAGGGGAGGCCTACGAGCAGTACTTC.

The chain employs TRBV29-1 and TRBJ2-1; TRBD2 matches at 8 bases. V was clipped by 6 bases and J by 4 bases; unmatched bases: 17. CDR1 is SQVTM, CDR2 ANQGSEA, per germline. The CDR3 loop spans 17 amino acids. The CDR3 loop reads CSVRSLFSRGGYNEQFF. In DNA form, the CDR3 reads TGCAGCGTACGATCGCTTTTTAGCCGGGGGGGGTACAATGAGCAGTTCTTC.

The CDR3 sequence: CASSQEVSGRPDTQYF. The CDR3 nucleotides read TGCGCCAGCAGCCAAGAGGTTAGCGGGAGGCCAGATACGCAGTATTTT. This chain uses TRBV4-3 with TRBJ2-3; 10 nucleotides line up with TRBD2. This CDR3 region has 16 residues. The J segment lost 4 bases and the V segment lost 0 bases, leaving 4 bases of the junction unmatched. Germline V gives CDR1 LGHNA, CDR2 YSLEER.

The gene calls are TRBV27 and TRBJ2-7; 8 positions match TRBD2. The junction had 15 bases not matched to a gene; V was cut back by 5 bases and J by 9 bases. The CDR3 runs to 15 residues. The germline V gene has CDR1 MNHEY and CDR2 SMNVEV (reference sequence). The chain's CDR3 is CASSDTSGSRLRQYF. The CDR3 region has the DNA TGTGCCAGCAGTGATACGAGCGGGAGCAGGTTGAGGCAGTACTTC.

This clone was recorded once. This rearrangement joins TRBV7-9 to TRBJ2-5; D remains ambiguous. The CDR3 is 13 residues long. Germline V gene sequence: CDR1 SEHNR, CDR2 FQNEAQ (reference sequence). Trimming cost V 2 bases and J 2 bases, with 6 bases left between them. Here the CDR3 DNA reads TGTGCCAGCAGCTTATCGACACAAGAGACCCAGTACTTC. Protein: CASSLSTQETQYF.

In this sample, this clone turned up once. V and J are TRBV9 and TRBJ2-2; 12 nucleotides line up with TRBD2. The V gene's germline CDR1 is SGDLS and CDR2 YYNGEE. The V segment lost 2 bases and the J segment 6 bases; nucleotides outside the gene matches: 14. CDR3 size: 19 residues. The CDR3 DNA is TGTGCCAGCAGCGTCTCTAGCGGGAGGGGGCCCTGGTGGGCCGGGGAGCTGTTTTTT. Translated, it gives CASSVSSGRGPWWAGELFF.

Only one count was recorded for this clone. The rearrangement uses TRBV6-5 and TRBJ2-5, with TRBD2 matching 12 bases. J gave up 6 bases and V 6 bases, and 5 bases lay outside the gene matches. CDR3 size: 14 residues. The germline V gene encodes CDR1 MNHEY and CDR2 SVGAGI. The CDR3 region is CASRPSGRGKTQYF. As DNA, the CDR3 is TGTGCCAGCAGACCTAGCGGGAGGGGAAAGACCCAGTACTTC.

V gene TRBV6-1 combines with J gene TRBJ2-7; 7 positions match TRBD2. Germline loops: CDR1 MNHNS, CDR2 SASEGT. V lost 2 bases, J lost 3 bases, and 4 bases stayed unmatched. The CDR3 is made up of 14 amino acids. The CDR3 bases are TGTGCCAGCAGTGAAAGGGACTATTTCTACGAGCAGTACTTC. Translated, it gives CASSERDYFYEQYF.